What follows describes a single T cell receptor beta chain. What it binds is unknown. While unrecorded immune exposures were likely, the donors were nominally healthy when sampled. V lost 3 bases, J lost 4 bases, and 15 bases lay in between. The V gene's germline CDR1 is SGDLS and CDR2 YYNGEE. CDR3 length: 15 residues. With 60 Vbeta and 13 Jbeta primers, the PCR was carried out. Sequencing was performed with immunoSEQ multiplex PCR; in TCRdb, only in-frame clones are kept and a portion is missing. This table has roughly 93,000 clones, around 75% appearing once. The data were taken from a study of cytomegalovirus exposure and HLA in healthy donors. General study findings and limits: A later analysis revealed that TCR association rates differed between HLA loci, peaking at DRB1 and bottoming out at HLA-C. Most TCR beta V segments were productive about 90% or about 30% of the time in an earlier analysis.

Sequenced: PBMCs. This clonotype was obtained from a man aged 35 to 55 in good health and CMV-seronegative. The rearrangement joins TRBV9 to TRBJ2-3; a weak D match, TRBD2 (6 bases). CDR3 sequence (DNA): TGTGCCAGCAGCGCCTTGGGCGGGGCCGCAGATACGCAGTATTTT. Protein sequence: CASSALGGAADTQYF.